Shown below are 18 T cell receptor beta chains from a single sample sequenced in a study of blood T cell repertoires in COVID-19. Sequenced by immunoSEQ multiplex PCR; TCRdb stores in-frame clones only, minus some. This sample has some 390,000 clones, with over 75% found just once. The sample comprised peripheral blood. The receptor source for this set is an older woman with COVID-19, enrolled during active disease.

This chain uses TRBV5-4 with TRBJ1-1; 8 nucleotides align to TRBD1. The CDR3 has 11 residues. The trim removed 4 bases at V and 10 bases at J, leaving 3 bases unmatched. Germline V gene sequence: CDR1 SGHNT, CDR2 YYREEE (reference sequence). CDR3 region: CASSLGQGAFF. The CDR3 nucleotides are TGTGCCAGCAGCCTTGGACAGGGAGCTTTCTTT. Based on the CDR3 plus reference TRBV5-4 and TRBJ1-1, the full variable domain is ETGVTQSPTHLIKTRGQQVTLRCSSQSGHNTVSWYQQALGQGPQFIFQYYREEENGRGNFPPRFSGLQFPNYSSELNVNALELDDSALYLCASSLGQGAFFGQGTRLTVV.

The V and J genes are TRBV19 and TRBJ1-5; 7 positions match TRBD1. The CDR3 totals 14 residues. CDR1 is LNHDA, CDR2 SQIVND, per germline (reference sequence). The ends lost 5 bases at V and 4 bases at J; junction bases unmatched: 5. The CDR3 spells CASSPTGPNQPQHF. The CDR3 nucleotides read TGTGCCAGTAGTCCGACAGGGCCAAATCAGCCCCAGCATTTT.

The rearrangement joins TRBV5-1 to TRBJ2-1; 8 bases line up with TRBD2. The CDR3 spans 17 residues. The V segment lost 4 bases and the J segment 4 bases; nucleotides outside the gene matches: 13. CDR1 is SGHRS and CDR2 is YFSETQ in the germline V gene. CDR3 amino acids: CASSPRPAGAAYNEQFF. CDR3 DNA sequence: TGCGCCAGCAGCCCGCGACCAGCGGGGGCCGCTTACAATGAGCAGTTCTTC.

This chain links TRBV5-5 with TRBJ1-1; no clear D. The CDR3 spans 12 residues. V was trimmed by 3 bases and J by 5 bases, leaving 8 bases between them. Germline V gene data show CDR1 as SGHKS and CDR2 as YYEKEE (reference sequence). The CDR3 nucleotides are TGTGCCAGCAGCTCCCTCGGGACTGAAGCTTTCTTT. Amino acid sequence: CASSSLGTEAFF.

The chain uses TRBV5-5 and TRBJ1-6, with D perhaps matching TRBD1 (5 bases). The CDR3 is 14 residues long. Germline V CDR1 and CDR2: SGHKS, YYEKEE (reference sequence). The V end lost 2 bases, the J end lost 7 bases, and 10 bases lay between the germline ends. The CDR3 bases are TGTGCCAGCAGCTTCGGACACCAGAATTCACCCCTCCACTTT. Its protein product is CASSFGHQNSPLHF.

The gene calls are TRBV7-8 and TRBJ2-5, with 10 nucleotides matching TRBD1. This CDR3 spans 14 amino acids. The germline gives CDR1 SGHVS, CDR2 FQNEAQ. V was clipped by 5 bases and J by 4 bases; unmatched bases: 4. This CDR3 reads CASSLRTGGETQYF. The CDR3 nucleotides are TGTGCCAGCAGCCTACGGACAGGGGGAGAGACCCAGTACTTC.

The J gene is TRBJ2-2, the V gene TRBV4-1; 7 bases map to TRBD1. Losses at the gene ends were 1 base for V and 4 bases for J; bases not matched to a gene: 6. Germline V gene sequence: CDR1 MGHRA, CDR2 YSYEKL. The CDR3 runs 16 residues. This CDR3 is CASSQAYAGGTGELFF. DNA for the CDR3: TGCGCCAGCAGCCAAGCTTATGCAGGGGGCACCGGGGAGCTGTTTTTT.

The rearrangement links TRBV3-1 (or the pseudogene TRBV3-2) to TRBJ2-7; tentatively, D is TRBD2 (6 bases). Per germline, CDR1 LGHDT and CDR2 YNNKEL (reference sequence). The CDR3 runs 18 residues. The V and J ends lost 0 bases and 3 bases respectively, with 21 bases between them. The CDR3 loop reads CASSQDRGEWTNHYEQYF. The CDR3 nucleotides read TGTGCCAGCAGCCAAGATCGCGGGGAATGGACTAACCACTACGAGCAGTACTTC.

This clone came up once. The DNA of the CDR3 is TGTGCCAGCAGAAAGCTCGAGGGAGGCGGCTACACCTTC. Its translation is CASRKLEGGGYTF. The chain uses TRBV6-5 and TRBJ1-2; D remains unclear. V lost 6 bases and J 8 bases, leaving 16 bases between the germline ends. Germline CDR1 is MNHEY and CDR2 is SVGAGI. The CDR3 is made up of 13 amino acids.

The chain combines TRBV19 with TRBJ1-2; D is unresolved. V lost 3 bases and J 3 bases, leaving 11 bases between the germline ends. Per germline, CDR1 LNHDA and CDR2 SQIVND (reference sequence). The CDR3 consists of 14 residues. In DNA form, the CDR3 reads TGTGCCAGTAGTATCGGCGCGGGGTACTATGGCTACACCTTC. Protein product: CASSIGAGYYGYTF.

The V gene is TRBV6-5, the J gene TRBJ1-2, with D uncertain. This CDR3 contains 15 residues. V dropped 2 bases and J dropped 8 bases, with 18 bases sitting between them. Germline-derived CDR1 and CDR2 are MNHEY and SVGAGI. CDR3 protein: CASSYESGFLGGYTF. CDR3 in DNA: TGTGCCAGCAGTTACGAGTCGGGGTTCCTAGGGGGCTACACCTTC.

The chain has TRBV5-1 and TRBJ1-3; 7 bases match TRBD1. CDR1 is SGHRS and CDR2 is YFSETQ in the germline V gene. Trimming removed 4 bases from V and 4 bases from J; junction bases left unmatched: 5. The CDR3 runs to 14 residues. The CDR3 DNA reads TGCGCCAGCAGCATAGGGGGCTCAGGAAACACCATATATTTT. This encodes CASSIGGSGNTIYF.

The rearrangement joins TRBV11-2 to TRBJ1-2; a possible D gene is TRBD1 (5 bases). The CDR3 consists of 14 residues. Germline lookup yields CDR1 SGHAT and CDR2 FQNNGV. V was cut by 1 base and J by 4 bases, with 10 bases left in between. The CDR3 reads CASSLVDTPYGYTF. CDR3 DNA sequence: TGTGCCAGCAGCTTAGTGGACACCCCCTATGGCTACACCTTC.

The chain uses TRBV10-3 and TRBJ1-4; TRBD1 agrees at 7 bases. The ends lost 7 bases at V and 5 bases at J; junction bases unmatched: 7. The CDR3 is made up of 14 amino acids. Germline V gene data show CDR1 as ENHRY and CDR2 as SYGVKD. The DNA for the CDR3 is TGTGCCATCAAGCGACAGGGCTTGAATGAAAAACTGTTTTTT. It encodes CAIKRQGLNEKLFF.

In DNA form, the CDR3 reads TGTGCCAGCAGCTTATCAGGGCTCACCAACTATGGCTACACCTTC. Translating it yields CASSLSGLTNYGYTF. V gene TRBV7-3 combines with J gene TRBJ1-2, with D perhaps matching TRBD1 (5 bases). There are 15 residues in the CDR3. CDR1 is SGHTA and CDR2 is FQGTGA in the germline V gene. The V gene lost 2 bases and the J gene lost 2 bases, with 12 bases spanning the gap.

This chain's CDR3 is CASSSRQNTYNEQFF. CDR3 coding DNA: TGTGCCAGCAGCTCACGACAAAATACCTACAATGAGCAGTTCTTC. This chain joins TRBV3-1 (or the pseudogene TRBV3-2) and TRBJ2-1; D remains ambiguous. The germline CDR1 and CDR2 sequences are LGHDT and YNNKEL (reference sequence). The CDR3 runs to 15 residues. Deletions cut 5 bases from V and 2 bases from J, with 13 bases between.

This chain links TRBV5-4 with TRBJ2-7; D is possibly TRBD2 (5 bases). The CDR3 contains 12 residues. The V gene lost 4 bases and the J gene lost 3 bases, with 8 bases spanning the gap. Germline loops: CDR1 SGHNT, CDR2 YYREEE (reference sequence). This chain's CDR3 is CASSDGNYEQYF. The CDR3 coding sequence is TGTGCCAGCAGCGACGGGAACTACGAGCAGTACTTC.

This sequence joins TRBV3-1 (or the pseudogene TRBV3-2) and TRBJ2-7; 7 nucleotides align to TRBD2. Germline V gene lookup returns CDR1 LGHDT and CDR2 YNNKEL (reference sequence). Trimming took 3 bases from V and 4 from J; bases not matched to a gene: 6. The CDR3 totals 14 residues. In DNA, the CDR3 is TGTGCCAGCAGCCATCTGGGGGGGGAATACGAGCAGTACTTC. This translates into CASSHLGGEYEQYF.